This T cell receptor beta chain derives from a study of blood T cell repertoires in COVID-19. Study-wide context: Samples of COVID-19 (acute and convalescent) were obtained from the United States, Italy and Spain. PBMCs, B-cell-depleted T cells, or T cells provided the cDNA or gDNA that made up the material.

Which cohort a participant joined came from the clinical history participants gave. Germline V gene lookup returns CDR1 SGHRS and CDR2 YFSETQ. The ends lost 4 bases at V and 2 bases at J; junction bases unmatched: 8. The CDR3 runs to 15 residues. Authors' processing steps: The authors estimated nucleated cell counts from reference gene primer amplification. Profiled with immunoSEQ multiplex PCR; TCRdb holds only in-frame clones, not every one. The V and J calls and clone size are taken from that table; D and trimming were inferred from the DNA. The table lists around 300,000 clones, 70% to 90% of them singletons.

The sequenced sample was PBMCs or T cells enriched from blood (not recorded which). The sequence derives from a woman aged 25 to 39 who had recovered from COVID-19. The chain is built from TRBV5-1 and TRBJ2-7, with 8 positions matching TRBD1. CDR3: CASSLRTGTTYEQYF. The CDR3 nucleotides are TGCGCCAGCAGCCTAAGGACAGGGACAACCTACGAGCAGTACTTC.